This record covers a single T cell receptor (beta chain). What it binds is not known. This sample was taken from a study of T-cell reconstitution after alpha-beta-depleted transplantation in children. Study results and limitations: As was reported, about two months after transplant, alpha-beta T cells came from several hundred expanded graft clones. One year after transplant, T-cell counts and diversity came mostly from newly produced T cells.

Unique molecular identifiers were built into the TCRbeta library. Using its own MiXCR run on the PCR reads, TCRdb lists one record per CDR3 protein. This sample has fewer than 450,000 distinct CDR3 sequences, with around 15% found just once. CDR3 length equals 14 residues. Trimming took 7 bases from V and 2 from J, leaving 14 bases between them. The starting material was PBMCs, mostly from graft donor cells, obtained 360 days after TCRalphabeta/CD19-depleted stem cell transplant. The gene calls are TRBV12-3 or TRBV12-4 and TRBJ1-1; D gene unclear. The receptor comes from a male patient between 2 and 10 years old who had a stem cell transplant for acute lymphoblastic leukemia, so the T cells may come from the graft donor. The CDR3 region is CASKLMGINTEAFF. DNA for the CDR3: TGTGCCAGCAAATTAATGGGGATAAACACTGAAGCTTTCTTT.